The next 17 T cell receptor beta chains were all read from a single sample in a study of cytomegalovirus exposure and HLA in healthy donors. The PCR employed 60 Vbeta primers together with 13 Jbeta primers. Assay: immunoSEQ multiplex PCR; the TCRdb copy retains only in-frame clones and omits some. In the table there are about 160,000 clones, approximately 80% of which are singletons. Sequencing was performed on PBMCs. Source of these receptors: a man aged 45-65 years in good health and CMV-seropositive.

The V and J genes are TRBV11-2 and TRBJ1-2, with 10 bases aligning to TRBD1. Germline V CDR1 and CDR2: SGHAT, FQNNGV. V lost 2 bases and J lost 7; bases outside the gene matches: 10. The CDR3 has 16 residues. CDR3 protein: CASSLMVGQGESGYTF. CDR3 nucleotides: TGTGCCAGCAGCTTAATGGTTGGACAGGGGGAGTCTGGCTACACCTTC.

This chain links TRBV16 with TRBJ2-7; 9 bases map to TRBD2. With V trimmed by 0 bases and J by 1 base, 1 base remained unmatched. This CDR3 comprises 15 residues. Germline V gene data show CDR1 as KGHSY and CDR2 as FQNENV. CDR3 in DNA: TGTGCCAGCAGCCAATCGAGCGGGGGGTCCTACGAGCAGTACTTC. Amino acids: CASSQSSGGSYEQYF.

This clone was seen a handful of times. This chain connects TRBV4-2 to TRBJ1-1; D might be TRBD1 (6 bases). Germline V CDR1 and CDR2: LGHNA, YNFKEQ. There are 15 residues in the CDR3. V dropped 4 bases and J dropped 0 bases, with 12 bases sitting between them. DNA for the CDR3: TGTGCCAGCAGCCGGACAGCTGAGATGAACACTGAAGCTTTCTTT. As protein: CASSRTAEMNTEAFF.

The chain recombines TRBV9 with TRBJ2-5; the D is unclear. Trimming took 0 bases from V and 5 from J, leaving 5 bases between them. Germline CDR1 SGDLS, CDR2 YYNGEE. CDR3 length equals 12 residues. The CDR3 protein is CASSVDWETQYF. CDR3 nucleotides: TGTGCCAGCAGCGTAGACTGGGAGACCCAGTACTTC.

This clone was seen just once. This rearrangement joins TRBV28 to TRBJ1-1; 10 nucleotides align to TRBD1. The germline V gene encodes CDR1 MDHEN and CDR2 SYDVKM. Trimming removed 6 bases from V and 10 bases from J; junction bases left unmatched: 5. The CDR3 runs 12 residues. CDR3 loop: CASSRQGALAFF. The CDR3 nucleotides read TGTGCCAGCAGCAGACAGGGGGCGTTAGCTTTCTTT.

The V call is TRBV7-8, the J call TRBJ1-1; 8 bases are a match to TRBD1. The CDR3 has 12 residues. Trimming removed 5 bases from V and 11 bases from J; junction bases left unmatched: 7. Germline CDR1 reads SGHVS; CDR2 reads FQNEAQ. The chain's CDR3 is CASSPGTGGAFF. In DNA, the CDR3 is TGTGCCAGCAGCCCTGGGACAGGCGGGGCTTTCTTT.

The chain employs TRBV11-2 and TRBJ1-1; no definite D call. Germline CDR1 reads SGHAT; CDR2 reads FQNNGV. The CDR3 spans 15 residues. Trimming took off 1 base at V and 0 bases at J, with 9 bases between the two ends. Here the CDR3 DNA reads TGTGCCAGCAGCTTAGTTTCAGGCATGAACACTGAAGCTTTCTTT. This codes for CASSLVSGMNTEAFF.

This clone was seen only a few times. Other DNA sequences in the same sample also yield this CDR3. The J gene is TRBJ2-7, the V gene TRBV10-3, with D possibly TRBD1 on 6 matching bases. Germline CDR1 ENHRY, CDR2 SYGVKD. V was cut by 0 bases and J by 2 bases, with 8 bases left in between. There are 14 residues in the CDR3. CDR3 loop: CAISESTGTYEQYF. The CDR3 region has the DNA TGTGCCATCAGTGAGTCGACAGGTACCTACGAGCAGTACTTC.

The chain couples TRBV5-1 to TRBJ2-5; possibly TRBD2 for D (5 bases). V lost 7 bases and J 1 base, leaving 14 bases between the germline ends. The germline V gene encodes CDR1 SGHRS and CDR2 YFSETQ. The CDR3 runs to 14 residues. The CDR3 region is CASFLPGTQETQYF. In DNA, the CDR3 is TGCGCCAGCTTCCTGCCGGGAACCCAAGAGACCCAGTACTTC.

This clone has a handful of counts. The rearrangement joins TRBV5-1 to TRBJ1-1; D not resolved. The CDR3 totals 13 residues. With 0 bases removed from V and 4 bases from J, the gap between germline ends came to 7 bases. CDR1 is SGHRS, CDR2 YFSETQ, per germline. The CDR3 reads CASSLGATTEAFF. CDR3 sequence (DNA): TGCGCCAGCAGCTTGGGGGCCACCACTGAAGCTTTCTTT.

The chain links TRBV7-2 to TRBJ2-2; D perhaps matches TRBD1 (5 bases). This CDR3 comprises 12 residues. The V and J ends lost 4 bases and 5 bases respectively, with 5 bases between them. From germline, CDR1 is SGHTA and CDR2 FQGNSA. In DNA, the CDR3 is TGTGCCAGCAGCTCAGGGACCGGGGAGCTGTTTTTT. It encodes CASSSGTGELFF.

Only one count was recorded for this clone. Within the sample, other DNA sequences also encode this same CDR3. The chain combines TRBV18 with TRBJ1-5, with a weak D call TRBD1 (5 bases). Looked up from germline, CDR1 is KGHSH and CDR2 is LQKENI. This CDR3 region has 13 residues. Trimming stripped 3 bases from V and 5 bases from J, with 8 bases between. In DNA, the CDR3 is TGTGCCAGCTCACCGGCCAGGGATCAGCCCCAGCATTTT. Its protein product is CASSPARDQPQHF.

The chain has TRBV7-8 and TRBJ2-7; possible D gene TRBD1, 5 bases. This CDR3 spans 15 amino acids. Germline CDR1 is SGHVS and CDR2 is FQNEAQ. Trimming took off 2 bases at V and 4 bases at J, with 15 bases between the two ends. The CDR3 DNA sequence: TGTGCCAGCAGCTTATCCGGCGGCAGGGCTTACGAGCAGTACTTC. Its translation is CASSLSGGRAYEQYF.

This rearrangement joins TRBV4-3 to TRBJ1-2, with TRBD1 as a possible D gene (6 bases). The CDR3 runs to 16 residues. The ends were cut back, 1 base at V and 5 bases at J, with 17 bases in the middle. CDR1 and CDR2 (germline): LGHNA, YSLEER. The CDR3 sequence is CASSQAPGQSFYGYTF. In DNA form, the CDR3 reads TGCGCCAGCAGCCAAGCACCAGGACAGTCCTTTTATGGCTACACCTTC.

Only one count was recorded for this clone. This chain links TRBV7-9 with TRBJ2-3, with 8 bases fitting TRBD1. Germline V gene lookup returns CDR1 SEHNR and CDR2 FQNEAQ (reference sequence). The CDR3 is made up of 16 amino acids. The V gene end was trimmed by 7 bases and the J gene end by 2 bases; junction bases not matched to a gene: 11. DNA of the CDR3: TGTGCCAGCACCGCAGGGGGCGCCCGATACACAGATACGCAGTATTTT. It codes for CASTAGGARYTDTQYF.

This clone appeared once. The chain combines TRBV18 with TRBJ2-2, with 11 bases fitting TRBD1. The germline V gene encodes CDR1 KGHSH and CDR2 LQKENI. CDR3 length: 16 amino acids. Trimming at V came to 4 bases and at J to 3 bases, leaving 4 bases not matched to a gene. This CDR3 is CASSLGQGADTGELFF. The DNA of the CDR3 is TGTGCCAGCTCACTCGGACAGGGGGCTGACACCGGGGAGCTGTTTTTT.

V and J are TRBV28 and TRBJ1-5; maybe TRBD1 (6 bases). V dropped 4 bases and J dropped 2 bases, with 12 bases sitting between them. The CDR3 covers 15 residues. Per germline, CDR1 MDHEN and CDR2 SYDVKM. The CDR3 spells CASSSGALGNQPQHF. The CDR3 nucleotides read TGTGCCAGCAGTTCAGGGGCCTTAGGCAATCAGCCCCAGCATTTT.